The rows below give T cell receptor beta chains drawn from one sample of a study of PD-L1 blockade in urothelial cancer. Clones were read by immunoSEQ multiplex PCR, and TCRdb kept only the in-frame ones, dropping some. The sample shows about 70,000 clones, roughly 90% of them seen only once. The source material was PBMCs, sampled around atezolizumab (anti-PD-L1) treatment. The receptors originated from a man in his sixties or seventies with urothelial cancer. The CDR3 runs from the conserved cysteine through the conserved F or W. The D gene is left open where the match is weak.

d_call,v_call,j_call,cdr3_nt,cdr3_aa
NA,TRBV19,TRBJ2-3,TGTGCCAGTAGTTCAGGGGCCGGAGATACGCAGTATTTT,CASSSGAGDTQYF
NA,TRBV2,TRBJ1-2,TGTGCCAGCAGTGATCTACGGGATGGCTACACCTTC,CASSDLRDGYTF
TRBD2,TRBV6-1,TRBJ2-3,TGTGCCACCCAGACTAGCGGGACAGATACGCAGTATTTT,CATQTSGTDTQYF
NA,TRBV14,TRBJ2-2,TGTGCCAGCAGCCACCAGGGCCAGGGAACCGGGGAGCTGTTTTTT,CASSHQGQGTGELFF
NA,TRBV6-1,TRBJ2-6,TGTGCCAGCAGTGAAACGCGCAGGGCAGGTCAGGCCAACGTCCTGACTTTC,CASSETRRAGQANVLTF
TRBD2,TRBV19,TRBJ2-1,TGTGCCAGTATTACCATAGCGGGAGGGCCTTACAATGAGCAGTTCTTC,CASITIAGGPYNEQFF
TRBD1,TRBV5-8,TRBJ1-1,TGTGCCAGCAGCTTGGGACAGGGAAGGACTGAAGCTTTCTTT,CASSLGQGRTEAFF
NA,TRBV5-1,TRBJ2-3,TGCGCCAGCAGCTTGTCCCAGGGCACAGATACGCAGTATTTT,CASSLSQGTDTQYF
NA,TRBV28,TRBJ2-3,TGTGCCAGCAGACAGCTAGCTTTAGGAACAGATACGCAGTATTTT,CASRQLALGTDTQYF
TRBD2,TRBV30,TRBJ2-7,TGTGCCGGTTTTAGCGGGAGGGCCCGGAACGAGCAGTACTTC,CAGFSGRARNEQYF
TRBD2,TRBV2,TRBJ2-1,TGTGCCAGCAGTGAAGCGCGGATAGCGGGATCAACAGAGCAGTTCTTC,CASSEARIAGSTEQFF